This entry describes one TCR beta chain. As yet, its antigen is unknown. This sample was taken from a study of Tregs in tolerant kidney transplant recipients. Broader study findings: Biological reproducibility was not directly addressed, but technical replication error appeared minimal. Activated donor B cell expansion appeared to reveal the most relevant donor-specific TCRbeta repertoire.

CDR3 length: 11 amino acids. V lost 5 bases, J lost 4 bases, and 5 bases lay in between. Germline V gives CDR1 MNHEY, CDR2 SMNVEV (reference sequence). CD4+CD25+CD127- Tregs, CD4+CD25- non-Tregs, CD4 and CD8 cells were sorted. TCRdb keeps only in-frame clones here, not all; method: immunoSEQ multiplex PCR. The table records roughly 120,000 clones, roughly nine tenths of them present only once. This chain links TRBV27 with TRBJ1-1; D gene uncertain. The TCR sequence derives from a human donor in good health. The sequenced sample was CD4+ T cells from blood. In nucleotides, the CDR3 is TGTGCCAGCAGTACCACCACTGAAGCTTTCTTT. It encodes CASSTTTEAFF.